These 14 T cell receptor beta chains came from one sample sequenced in a study of OX40 agonist ivuxolimab in advanced cancers. Sequencing was performed with immunoSEQ multiplex PCR; in TCRdb, only in-frame clones are kept and a portion is missing. The repertoire holds tens of thousands of clones, with about four fifths as singletons. The sequences come from CD4+ or CD8+ T cells sorted from blood, collected in a trial of the OX40 agonist ivuxolimab. These receptors were obtained from an adult with an advanced solid tumor such as melanoma, head and neck, liver or kidney cancer.

The V and J genes are TRBV7-8 and TRBJ2-5, with 11 bases aligning to TRBD1. Germline assignment: CDR1 SGHVS and CDR2 FQNEAQ. This CDR3 has 15 amino acids. Germline trimming cut 3 bases from V and 4 bases from J; bases unmatched to any gene: 4. This CDR3 reads CASSFRDRGGETQYF. CDR3 coding DNA: TGTGCCAGCAGCTTCCGGGACAGGGGGGGAGAGACCCAGTACTTC.

Here the CDR3 DNA reads TGTGCCAGCAGCGTAGGATATGTCTATGGCTACACCTTC. Residues: CASSVGYVYGYTF. The chain has TRBV7-3 and TRBJ1-2; D is unresolved. The V end lost 5 bases, the J end lost 4 bases, and 11 bases lay between the germline ends. The CDR3 spans 13 residues. In germline, CDR1 is SGHTA, CDR2 FQGTGA.

This chain joins TRBV5-1 and TRBJ2-5, with D possibly TRBD1 on 6 matching bases. The V end lost 0 bases, the J end lost 5 bases, and 14 bases lay between the germline ends. The germline V gene has CDR1 SGHRS and CDR2 YFSETQ. The CDR3 is made up of 15 amino acids. The CDR3 protein is CASSLVQGWEETQYF. The CDR3 DNA is TGCGCCAGCAGCTTGGTCCAGGGGTGGGAGGAGACCCAGTACTTC.

This chain connects TRBV4-2 to TRBJ1-2, with a possible D match to TRBD1 (5 bases). Trimming pared 0 bases from V and 4 bases from J, leaving 12 bases between. The germline V gene encodes CDR1 LGHNA and CDR2 YNFKEQ. This CDR3 has 15 amino acids. For the CDR3, the DNA is TGTGCCAGCAGCCAAGATCAATCAGGGAGCTATGGCTACACCTTC. Translating gives CASSQDQSGSYGYTF.

This clone is medium-sized (0.01 to 0.1%) within its sample. This chain joins TRBV19 and TRBJ2-7, with 9 positions matching TRBD1. V was pared by 4 bases and J by 3 bases, with 1 base of the junction left unmatched. The CDR3 loop spans 13 amino acids. Germline CDR1 is LNHDA and CDR2 is SQIVND (reference sequence). The CDR3 nucleotides are TGTGCCAGTAGTACGGGACAGGGCTACGAGCAGTACTTC. Translation: CASSTGQGYEQYF.

The genes are TRBV28 and TRBJ1-1; D is unclear. The germline CDR1 and CDR2 sequences are MDHEN and SYDVKM. The CDR3 extends over 13 amino acids. V lost 6 bases and J 3 bases, leaving 11 bases between the germline ends. The CDR3 nucleotides read TGTGCCAGCAGGGTAATCGGACACACTGAAGCTTTCTTT. It codes for CASRVIGHTEAFF.

The chain carries TRBV2 and TRBJ2-1; D possibly corresponds to TRBD2 (7 bases). The CDR3 covers 14 residues. In germline, CDR1 is SNHLY, CDR2 FYNNEI. This chain's CDR3 is CAGGGVGLYNEQFF. Written as DNA, the CDR3 is TGTGCAGGGGGAGGGGTAGGCCTATACAATGAGCAGTTCTTC.

The rearrangement links TRBV7-2 to TRBJ1-6; D gene ambiguous. The CDR3 is 15 amino acids. With 5 bases removed from V and 7 bases from J, the gap between germline ends came to 15 bases. Per the germline V gene, CDR1 is SGHTA and CDR2 is FQGNSA. CDR3 DNA sequence: TGTGCCAGCAGCCCCGCGGAGATTGGCAATTCACCCCTCCACTTT. Its translation: CASSPAEIGNSPLHF.

The chain combines TRBV20-1 with TRBJ2-3; no firm D call. V was trimmed by 3 bases and J by 7 bases, leaving 8 bases between them. CDR3 size: 11 residues. Germline lookup yields CDR1 DFQATT and CDR2 SNEGSKA (reference sequence). As DNA, the CDR3 is TGCAGTGCTAGCCCCTTATATACGCAGTATTTT. Protein: CSASPLYTQYF.

CDR3 residues: CASRKPGQLNTEAFF. CDR3 DNA sequence: TGTGCCAGCAGAAAACCGGGACAACTGAACACTGAAGCTTTCTTT. The J gene is TRBJ1-1, the V gene TRBV11-2; D is perhaps TRBD1 (6 bases). The CDR3 is 15 amino acids. The V end lost 6 bases, the J end lost 0 bases, and 14 bases lay between the germline ends. Looked up from germline, CDR1 is SGHAT and CDR2 is FQNNGV.

The chain combines TRBV2 with TRBJ2-6, with D tentatively TRBD1 or TRBD2 (5 bases each). V lost 3 bases and J 0 bases, leaving 15 bases between the germline ends. The V gene's germline CDR1 is SNHLY and CDR2 FYNNEI. This CDR3 contains 18 residues. CDR3: CASSESGRGASGANVLTF. The CDR3 DNA is TGTGCCAGCAGTGAGTCGGGGCGCGGAGCCTCTGGGGCCAACGTCCTGACTTTC.

The gene calls are TRBV7-2 and TRBJ2-1; 11 bases align to TRBD2. This CDR3 comprises 15 residues. V shed 10 bases, J shed 8 bases, and the junction held 13 bases outside the gene matches. CDR1 is SGHTA and CDR2 is FQGNSA in the germline V gene. The CDR3 protein is CATLPRTSGSHEQFF. CDR3 DNA sequence: TGTGCCACCCTCCCCCGGACTAGCGGGTCGCATGAGCAGTTCTTC.

This chain links TRBV6-5 with TRBJ1-3; 8 bases agree with TRBD1. With V trimmed by 7 bases and J by 1 base, 3 bases remained unmatched. Germline V gene lookup returns CDR1 MNHEY and CDR2 SVGAGI. The CDR3 totals 14 residues. The CDR3 bases are TGTGCCAGCAAGACAGGGGTTTCTGGAAACACCATATATTTT. Its translation: CASKTGVSGNTIYF.

The V gene is TRBV5-5, the J gene TRBJ2-7; 10 bases line up with TRBD2. The CDR3 is made up of 15 amino acids. After removal of 3 bases from V and 5 bases from J, the junction contained 8 bases not matched to a gene. Germline V gene sequence: CDR1 SGHKS, CDR2 YYEKEE (reference sequence). The CDR3, as DNA: TGTGCCAGCAGCTGGGGCCCTAGCGGGAGTAACGAGCAGTACTTC. Protein sequence: CASSWGPSGSNEQYF.